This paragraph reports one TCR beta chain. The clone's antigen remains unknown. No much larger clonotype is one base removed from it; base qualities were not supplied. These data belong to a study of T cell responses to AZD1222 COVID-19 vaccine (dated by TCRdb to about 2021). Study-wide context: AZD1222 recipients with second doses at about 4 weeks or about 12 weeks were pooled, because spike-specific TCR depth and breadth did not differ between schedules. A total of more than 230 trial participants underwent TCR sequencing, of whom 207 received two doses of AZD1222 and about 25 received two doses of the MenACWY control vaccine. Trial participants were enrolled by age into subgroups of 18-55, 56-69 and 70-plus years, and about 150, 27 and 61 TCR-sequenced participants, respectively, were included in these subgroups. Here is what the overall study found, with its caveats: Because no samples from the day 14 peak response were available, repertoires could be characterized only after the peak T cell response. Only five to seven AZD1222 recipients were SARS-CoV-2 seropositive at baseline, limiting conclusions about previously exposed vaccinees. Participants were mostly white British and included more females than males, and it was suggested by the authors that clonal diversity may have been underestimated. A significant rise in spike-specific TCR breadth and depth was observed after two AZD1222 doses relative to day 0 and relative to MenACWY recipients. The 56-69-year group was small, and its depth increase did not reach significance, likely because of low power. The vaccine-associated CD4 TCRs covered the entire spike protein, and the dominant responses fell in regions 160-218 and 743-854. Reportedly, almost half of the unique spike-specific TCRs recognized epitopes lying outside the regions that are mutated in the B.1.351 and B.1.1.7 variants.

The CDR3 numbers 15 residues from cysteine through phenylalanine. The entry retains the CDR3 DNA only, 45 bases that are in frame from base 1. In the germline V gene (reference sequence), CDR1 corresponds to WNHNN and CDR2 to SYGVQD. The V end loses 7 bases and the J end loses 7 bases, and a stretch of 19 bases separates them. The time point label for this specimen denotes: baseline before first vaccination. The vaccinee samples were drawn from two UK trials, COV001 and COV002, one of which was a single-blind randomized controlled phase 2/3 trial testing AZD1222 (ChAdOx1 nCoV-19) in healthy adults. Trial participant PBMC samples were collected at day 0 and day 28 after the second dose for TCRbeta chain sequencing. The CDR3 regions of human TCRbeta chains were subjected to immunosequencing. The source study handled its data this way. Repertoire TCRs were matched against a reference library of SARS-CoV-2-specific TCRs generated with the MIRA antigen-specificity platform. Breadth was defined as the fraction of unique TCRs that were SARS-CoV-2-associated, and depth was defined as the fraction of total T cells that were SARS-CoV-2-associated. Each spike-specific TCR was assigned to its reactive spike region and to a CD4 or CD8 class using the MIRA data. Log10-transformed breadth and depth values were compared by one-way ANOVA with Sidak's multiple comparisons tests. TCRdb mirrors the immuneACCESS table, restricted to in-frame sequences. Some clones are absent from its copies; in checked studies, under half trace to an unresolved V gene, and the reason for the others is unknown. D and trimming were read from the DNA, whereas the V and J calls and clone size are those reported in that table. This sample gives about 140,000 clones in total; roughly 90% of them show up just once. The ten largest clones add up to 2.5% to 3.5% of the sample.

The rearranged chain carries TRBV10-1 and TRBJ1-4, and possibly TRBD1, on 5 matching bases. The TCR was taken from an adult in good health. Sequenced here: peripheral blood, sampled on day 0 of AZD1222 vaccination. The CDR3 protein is CASTVRRAGGEKLFF. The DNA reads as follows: TGCGCCAGCACCGTGCGACGGGCTGGGGGTGAAAAACTGTTTTTT.